This T cell receptor (beta chain) was observed in a study of identical twins (dated by TCRdb to 2016 to 2017). Some background on the complete study: The study deep-sequenced TCR alpha and beta repertoires from monozygotic twins, unrelated adults of various ages and cord blood to test whether fetal clonotypes persist. Replicate twin experiments were performed at different times using different library preparation protocols to rule out contamination.

This clonotype was detected only a few times. There is no known antigen for this receptor. The input lacks base qualities; no much larger clone sits a single base away. Overall results and qualifications from the work: Compared with coincidental sharing between unrelated individuals, an excess of low generation-probability sequences was observed among out-of-frame TCR alpha sequences shared between twins. Invariant T cells such as MAIT and iNKT could partly confound zero-insertion analyses, though diverse VJ usage argued against this for most clonotypes. Fewer insertions were carried by abundant cord blood beta clonotypes; a weaker similar trend was observed in young adult naive repertoires, while no such trend was observed in memory repertoires. Because the same donors could not be followed over many years, conclusions were based on cross-sectional statistical analysis. A weaker excess of twin sharing was found in beta out-of-frame sequences because the signal-to-noise ratio was lowered by fewer shared sequences. In monozygotic twins, out-of-frame TCR alpha sharing was systematically underestimated by recombination models, although the models agreed with sharing between unrelated individuals.

Libraries were prepared through 5' RACE. Reads for this sample came from an Illumina HiSeq 2000. A universal primer binding site was added through template switching, and the final cDNA carried a unique molecular identifier so that TCR cDNA molecules could be counted accurately. Specific primers in the conserved constant-segment region were used to synthesize first-strand cDNA for the TCR alpha and beta chains. To control for contamination, every cDNA library carried two barcodes: a SMART-Mk sample barcode plus Illumina barcodes. Two successive PCR steps introduced TruSeq adapter sequences along with Illumina sample barcodes. TCR alpha and beta cDNA libraries were sequenced on the Illumina HiSeq platform with custom primers. Under the source paper's analysis protocol: Unique molecular identifiers were extracted from raw reads with MiGEC, and CDR3 positions were determined with MiXCR. Recombination models were inferred per individual with the repgenHMM and IGoR tools using an EM algorithm. Shared clonotypes were analyzed with the tcR package in R, and sharing was normalized by the product of cloneset sizes. To study raw recombination free of thymic and clonal selection effects, out-of-frame nonproductive sequences were analyzed. TCRdb reanalyzed the raw reads on its own, using fastp at Q25 for trimming and MiXCR for clone calling, and kept in-frame beta chains. Each entry merges the rows of one CDR3 protein and shows their most common DNA and genes. Clone size and V and J calls follow TCRdb, not the original study. Within this sample are about 300,000 distinct CDR3 sequences, with more than 9% of them counted one time only. Around 6.9% of the sample rests with the top ten.

Every donor in the study was a healthy Caucasian. Three pairs of female monozygotic twins, all aged about 18 to 30 years, were included in the twin cohort. Positive isolation kits from Invitrogen were used to isolate CD4+ and CD8+ T cell populations. These same data were also listed under a study on yellow fever vaccine responses in identical twins. Drawing on the second study: According to the authors, the vaccine-induced T cell response in identical twins seemed to be partly convergent and partly specific to each individual. Focusing on identical twins, the study followed the T cell clones that responded to the vaccine, and did so with precision.

The clonotype originates from a woman between 18 and 29 years old in good health. Sequenced input: CD8+ T cells sorted from blood.

The bases are TGTGCCAGCAGCCCCTACAGCCGCTACGAGCAGTACTTC. This yields the protein CASSPYSRYEQYF. The chain was built from TRBV7-9 and TRBJ2-7; there is no confident call for the D gene. The CDR3 covers 13 residues, taking in both the cysteine and the phenylalanine. Kept here is only the CDR3 DNA, which spans 39 bases and is read in frame from base 1. From a lookup of the germline V gene (reference sequence), CDR1 and CDR2 are SEHNR and FQNEAQ. Trimming costs V 5 bases and J 3 bases, and their ends lie 11 bases apart.